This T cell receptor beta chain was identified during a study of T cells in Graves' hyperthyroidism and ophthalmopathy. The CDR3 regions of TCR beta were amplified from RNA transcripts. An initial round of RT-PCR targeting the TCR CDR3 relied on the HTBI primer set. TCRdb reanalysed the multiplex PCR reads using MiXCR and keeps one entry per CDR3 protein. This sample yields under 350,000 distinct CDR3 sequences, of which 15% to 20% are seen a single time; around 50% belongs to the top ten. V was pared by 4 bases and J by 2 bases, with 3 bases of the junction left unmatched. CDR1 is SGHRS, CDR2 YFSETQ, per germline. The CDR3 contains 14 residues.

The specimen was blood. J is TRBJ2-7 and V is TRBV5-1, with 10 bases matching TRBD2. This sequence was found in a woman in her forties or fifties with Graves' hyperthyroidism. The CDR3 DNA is TGCGCCAGCAGCGGTCTAGCGGGAGCCTACGAGCAGTACTTC. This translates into CASSGLAGAYEQYF.